The 23 T cell receptor beta chains given below trace back to one sample, sequenced in a study of patients and donors after allogeneic stem cell transplantation. Each CDR3 protein gets one entry after TCRdb re-called the RT-PCR reads with MiXCR. The data contain 150,000 to 200,000 distinct CDR3 sequences, roughly two fifths of them singletons. The sequenced sample was blood, either unsorted or a sorted T cell fraction (not recorded which). These receptors were taken from a human donor who was either an allogeneic HSCT recipient or a stem cell or donor lymphocyte infusion donor (not recorded which). It is not recorded whose cells these are; they may come from a transplant donor.

The rearrangement uses TRBV21-1 and TRBJ1-2. TRBV21-1 is reported as a pseudogene. This CDR3 is 17 amino acids long. The CDR3 DNA follows: TGTGCCAGCAGCGATAAGGCAATCGGCGGCAGAGTGGATGGCTACACCTTC. It codes for CASSDKAIGGRVDGYTF.

This clonotype was seen only once. The chain is built from TRBV28 and TRBJ2-5; 7 nucleotides agree with TRBD1. CDR1 is MDHEN and CDR2 is SYDVKM in the germline V gene. This CDR3 region has 14 residues. After removal of 4 bases from V and 1 base from J, the junction contained 3 bases not matched to a gene. For the CDR3, the DNA is TGTGCCAGCAGTTCCAGGGGGTCCCAAGAGACCCAGTACTTC. Translating gives CASSSRGSQETQYF.

This clonotype has more than one count but fewer than ten. The V call is TRBV15, the J call TRBJ2-1; no clear D. Germline lookup yields CDR1 LNHNV and CDR2 YYDKDF (reference sequence). V lost 0 bases to trimming and J lost 5 bases, with 23 bases between them. This CDR3 has 19 residues. The CDR3 DNA follows: TGTGCCACCAGCAGAGATGGGGTCGGGCGCCCGGCGAGGAACAATGAGCAGTTCTTC. This codes for CATSRDGVGRPARNNEQFF.

V is TRBV5-1 and J is TRBJ1-1; no clear D. The CDR3 has 11 amino acids. Between the trimmed V and J ends, which lost 3 bases and 5 bases, there was a span of 5 bases. Germline CDR1 and CDR2: SGHRS and YFSETQ. CDR3 in amino acids: CASSSKTEAFF. For the CDR3, the DNA is TGCGCCAGCAGCTCCAAAACTGAAGCTTTCTTT.

The chain couples TRBV5-1 to TRBJ1-4; 7 bases align to TRBD1. J was trimmed by 8 bases and V by 4 bases; bases with no gene match: 11. The CDR3 runs to 15 residues. Germline CDR1 reads SGHRS; CDR2 reads YFSETQ. For the CDR3, the DNA is TGCGCCAGCAGCCTATACAGGGGAGAAGGGGAAAAACTGTTTTTT. This codes for CASSLYRGEGEKLFF.

This clonotype occurred a few times. This chain connects TRBV2 to TRBJ2-3, with TRBD2 identical over 9 bases. CDR1 is SNHLY and CDR2 is FYNNEI in the germline V gene. With 2 bases clipped from V and 4 bases from J, the junction kept 7 bases outside the gene matches. The CDR3 spans 16 residues. As DNA, the CDR3 is TGTGCCAGCAGTGAACGGGGGTTAGCGGGAGCAGATACGCAGTATTTT. Translated, it gives CASSERGLAGADTQYF.

This chain uses TRBV28 with TRBJ2-7; a possible D gene is TRBD1 (6 bases). With 5 bases removed from V and 5 bases from J, the gap between germline ends came to 25 bases. This CDR3 spans 17 amino acids. The germline V gene has CDR1 MDHEN and CDR2 SYDVKM. The CDR3 spells CASSHEDREAVAHEQYF. DNA of the CDR3: TGTGCCAGCAGTCATGAGGACAGAGAGGCTGTGGCCCACGAGCAGTACTTC. Complete variable domain (other parts from reference TRBV28 and TRBJ2-7): DVKVTQSSRYLVKRTGEKVFLECVQDMDHENMFWYRQDPGLGLRLIYFSYDVKMKEKGDIPEGYSVSREKKERFSLILESASTNQTSMYLCASSHEDREAVAHEQYFGPGTRLTVT.

The chain is built from TRBV5-1 and TRBJ2-7; TRBD1 aligns across 8 bases. This CDR3 has 14 residues. After removal of 6 bases from V and 2 bases from J, the junction contained 7 bases not matched to a gene. Germline assignment: CDR1 SGHRS and CDR2 YFSETQ. In DNA, the CDR3 is TGCGCCAGCAATCAGGGGACAGGCCCCTACGAGCAGTACTTC. This encodes CASNQGTGPYEQYF.

This clonotype occurred a few times. The V gene is TRBV6-5, the J gene TRBJ1-1; D is ambiguous. This CDR3 is built from 16 residues. The germline gives CDR1 MNHEY, CDR2 SVGAGI. V lost 2 bases to trimming and J lost 1 base, with 14 bases between them. CDR3 coding DNA: TGTGCCAGCAGTTACGGCCTCGGGCGGAGGAACACTGAAGCTTTCTTT. This gives the protein CASSYGLGRRNTEAFF.

The chain has TRBV5-1 and TRBJ2-3, with D possibly TRBD1 on 5 matching bases. V shed 0 bases and J shed 4 bases, with 12 bases lying between them. The length of the CDR3 is 15 residues. CDR1 SGHRS and CDR2 YFSETQ come from the germline V gene. The chain's CDR3 is CASSLVGLVADTQYF. In DNA form, the CDR3 reads TGCGCCAGCAGCTTGGTGGGGCTAGTGGCAGATACGCAGTATTTT.

Here the CDR3 DNA reads TGTGCCAGCAGTTTATACAGGGGCGACGAGCAGTACTTC. Protein: CASSLYRGDEQYF. The rearrangement uses TRBV27 and TRBJ2-7, with 7 bases identical to TRBD1. The CDR3 contains 13 residues. Germline V gene sequence: CDR1 MNHEY, CDR2 SMNVEV (reference sequence). The V gene end was trimmed by 1 base and the J gene end by 5 bases; junction bases not matched to a gene: 2.

The chain couples TRBV28 to TRBJ1-2; 7 bases map to TRBD1. The V and J ends lost 8 bases and 8 bases, in that order; junction bases with no gene match: 5. The CDR3 has 11 residues. From germline, CDR1 is MDHEN and CDR2 SYDVKM. CDR3 in amino acids: CASSTGQGYTF. As DNA, the CDR3 is TGTGCCAGCTCGACAGGGCAAGGCTACACCTTC.

The chain combines TRBV29-1 with TRBJ2-1; D gene unclear. Trimming stripped 2 bases from V and 13 bases from J, with 12 bases between. The CDR3 runs to 11 residues. In germline, CDR1 is SQVTM, CDR2 ANQGSEA. Here the CDR3 DNA reads TGCAGCGTTGAAATTGCCTGGTCCCAGTTCTTC. Its translation is CSVEIAWSQFF.

V and J are TRBV4-3 and TRBJ1-6, with 10 positions matching TRBD1. The V segment lost 6 bases and the J segment 0 bases; nucleotides outside the gene matches: 11. The CDR3 contains 19 residues. The V gene's germline CDR1 is LGHNA and CDR2 YSLEER. CDR3 amino acids: CASSFGRDRGSSYNSPLHF. The DNA of the CDR3 is TGCGCCAGCAGTTTTGGCCGGGACAGGGGAAGCTCCTATAATTCACCCCTCCACTTT.

The V call is TRBV4-3, the J call TRBJ1-1, with D uncertain. Germline loops: CDR1 LGHNA, CDR2 YSLEER. V lost 0 bases, J lost 0 bases, and 11 bases lay in between. This CDR3 is 16 amino acids long. This CDR3 is CASSQDRATMNTEAFF. In DNA, the CDR3 is TGCGCCAGCAGCCAAGATCGGGCCACCATGAACACTGAAGCTTTCTTT.

The gene calls are TRBV6-5 and TRBJ1-1, with D unresolved. This CDR3 region has 14 residues. The germline gives CDR1 MNHEY, CDR2 SVGAGI. Between the trimmed V and J ends, which lost 2 bases and 4 bases, there was a span of 11 bases. The CDR3: CASSYPGVSTEAFF. CDR3 nucleotide sequence: TGTGCCAGCAGTTACCCCGGTGTAAGCACTGAAGCTTTCTTT.

The chain links TRBV10-3 to TRBJ1-5; D ambiguous. CDR1 is ENHRY, CDR2 SYGVKD, per germline. With 6 bases removed from V and 1 base from J, the gap between germline ends came to 10 bases. This CDR3 comprises 14 residues. The CDR3 region is CAISRTESNQPQHF. CDR3 bases: TGTGCCATCAGCCGGACGGAAAGCAATCAGCCCCAGCATTTT.

The V call is TRBV12-3 or TRBV12-4, the J call TRBJ1-2; D gene ambiguous. Trimming pared 0 bases from V and 2 bases from J, leaving 4 bases between. The CDR3 runs to 13 residues. As DNA, the CDR3 is TGTGCCAGCAGTTTAGCGGAGAACTATGGCTACACCTTC. Amino acid sequence: CASSLAENYGYTF.

This clonotype was recorded a few times. The V call is TRBV12-3 or TRBV12-4, the J call TRBJ2-2, with D perhaps given as TRBD1 or TRBD2 (6 bases each). Trimming removed 6 bases at V and 6 bases at J, with 11 bases between. The CDR3 sequence is 13 residues long. DNA of the CDR3: TGTGCCAGCAGCTCGGAGGGGGCCGGGGAGCTGTTTTTT. It codes for CASSSEGAGELFF.

V and J are TRBV4-3 and TRBJ2-1; 9 bases agree with TRBD1. V lost 4 bases, J lost 9 bases, and 10 bases stayed unmatched. The germline CDR1 and CDR2 sequences are LGHNA and YSLEER. This CDR3 contains 15 residues. CDR3 sequence: CASSRSGTGPSEQFF. The CDR3 nucleotides read TGCGCCAGCAGCCGATCCGGGACAGGGCCCAGTGAGCAGTTCTTC.

This chain joins TRBV6-5 and TRBJ2-3; TRBD1 agrees at 7 bases. The germline CDR1 and CDR2 sequences are MNHEY and SVGAGI. V lost 0 bases, J lost 0 bases, and 0 bases stayed unmatched. The CDR3 is 15 amino acids. The CDR3 sequence is CASSYSTGSTDTQYF. CDR3 in DNA: TGTGCCAGCAGTTACTCGACAGGGAGCACAGATACGCAGTATTTT.

The V call is TRBV15, the J call TRBJ1-1; D perhaps matches TRBD1 (6 bases). The CDR3 runs 13 residues. Germline CDR1 LNHNV, CDR2 YYDKDF (reference sequence). V was cut by 9 bases and J by 2 bases, with 13 bases left in between. The CDR3 spells CATEIRGNTEAFF. Here the CDR3 DNA reads TGTGCCACAGAAATCAGGGGTAACACTGAAGCTTTCTTT.

This clonotype was seen once. CDR3 region: CASSLDVGISYNEQFF. The CDR3 DNA follows: TGTGCCAGCAGTTTAGATGTCGGGATATCCTACAATGAGCAGTTCTTC. The rearrangement links TRBV12-3 or TRBV12-4 to TRBJ2-1; perhaps TRBD2 as D (5 bases). Trimming pared 1 base from V and 1 base from J, leaving 11 bases between. CDR3 length equals 16 residues.